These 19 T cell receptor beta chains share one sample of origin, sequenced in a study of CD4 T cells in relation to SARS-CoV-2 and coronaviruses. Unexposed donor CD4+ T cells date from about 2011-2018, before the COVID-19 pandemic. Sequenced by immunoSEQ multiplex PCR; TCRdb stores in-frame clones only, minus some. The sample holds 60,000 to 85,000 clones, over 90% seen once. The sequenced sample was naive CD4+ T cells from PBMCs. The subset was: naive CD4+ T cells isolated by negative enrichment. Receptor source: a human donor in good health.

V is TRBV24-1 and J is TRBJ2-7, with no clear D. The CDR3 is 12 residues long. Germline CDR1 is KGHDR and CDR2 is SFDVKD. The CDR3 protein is CATASLSDEQYF. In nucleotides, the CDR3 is TGTGCGACTGCGAGTTTGTCAGACGAGCAGTACTTC.

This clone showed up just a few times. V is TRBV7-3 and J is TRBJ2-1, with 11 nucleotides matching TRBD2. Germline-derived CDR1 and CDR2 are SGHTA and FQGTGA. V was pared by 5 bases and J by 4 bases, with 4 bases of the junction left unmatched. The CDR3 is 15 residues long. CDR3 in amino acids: CASSAGTSGYNEQFF. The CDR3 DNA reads TGTGCCAGCAGCGCCGGGACTAGCGGATACAATGAGCAGTTCTTC.

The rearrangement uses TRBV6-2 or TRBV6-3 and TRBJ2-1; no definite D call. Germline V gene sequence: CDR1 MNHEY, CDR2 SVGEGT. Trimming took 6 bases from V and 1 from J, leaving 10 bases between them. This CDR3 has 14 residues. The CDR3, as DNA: TGTGCCAGCAGCCTCCAAAATTCCTACAATGAGCAGTTCTTC. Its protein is CASSLQNSYNEQFF.

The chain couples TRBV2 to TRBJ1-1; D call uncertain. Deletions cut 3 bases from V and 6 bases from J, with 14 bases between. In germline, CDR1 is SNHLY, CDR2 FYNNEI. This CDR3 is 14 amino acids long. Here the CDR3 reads CASSDEMDGPEAFF. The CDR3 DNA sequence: TGTGCCAGCAGTGACGAGATGGACGGACCTGAAGCTTTCTTT.

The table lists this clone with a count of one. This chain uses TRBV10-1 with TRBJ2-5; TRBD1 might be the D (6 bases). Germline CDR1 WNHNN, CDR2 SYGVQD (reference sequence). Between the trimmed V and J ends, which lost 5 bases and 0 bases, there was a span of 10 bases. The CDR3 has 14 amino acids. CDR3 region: CASSRTEYQETQYF. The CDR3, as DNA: TGCGCCAGCAGTCGGACAGAGTACCAAGAGACCCAGTACTTC.

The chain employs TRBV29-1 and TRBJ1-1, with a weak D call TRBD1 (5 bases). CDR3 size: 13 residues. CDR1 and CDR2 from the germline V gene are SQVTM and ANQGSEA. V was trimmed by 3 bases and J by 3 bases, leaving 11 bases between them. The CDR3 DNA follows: TGCAGCGTTGATCGGGGCGTGGACACTGAAGCTTTCTTT. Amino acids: CSVDRGVDTEAFF. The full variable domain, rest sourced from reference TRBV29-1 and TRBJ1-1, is SAVISQKPSRDICQRGTSLTIQCQVDSQVTMMFWYRQQPGQSLTLIATANQGSEATYESGFVIDKFPISRPNLTFSTLTVSNMSPEDSSIYLCSVDRGVDTEAFFGQGTRLTVV.

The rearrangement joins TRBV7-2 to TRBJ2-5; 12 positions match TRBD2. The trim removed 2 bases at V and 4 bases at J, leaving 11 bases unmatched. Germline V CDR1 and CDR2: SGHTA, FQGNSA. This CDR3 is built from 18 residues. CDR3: CASSLRSRASGRGETQYF. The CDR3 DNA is TGTGCCAGCAGCTTAAGATCCCGGGCTAGCGGGAGGGGAGAGACCCAGTACTTC.

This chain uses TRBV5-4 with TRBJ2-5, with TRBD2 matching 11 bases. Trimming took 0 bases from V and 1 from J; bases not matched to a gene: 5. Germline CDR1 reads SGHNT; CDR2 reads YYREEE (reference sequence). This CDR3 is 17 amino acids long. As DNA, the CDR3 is TGTGCCAGCAGCTTGGTAACTAGCGGGAGCCCCCAAGAGACCCAGTACTTC. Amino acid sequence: CASSLVTSGSPQETQYF.

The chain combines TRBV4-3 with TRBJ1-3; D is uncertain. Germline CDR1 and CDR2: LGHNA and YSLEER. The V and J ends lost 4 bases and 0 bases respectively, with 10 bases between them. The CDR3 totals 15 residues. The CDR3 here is CASSPQRNSGNTIYF. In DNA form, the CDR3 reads TGCGCCAGCAGCCCGCAGAGGAACTCTGGAAACACCATATATTTT.

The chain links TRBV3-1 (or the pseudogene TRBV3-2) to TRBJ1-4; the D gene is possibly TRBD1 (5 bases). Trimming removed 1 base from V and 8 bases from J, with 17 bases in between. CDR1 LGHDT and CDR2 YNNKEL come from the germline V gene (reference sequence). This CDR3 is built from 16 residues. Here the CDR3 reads CASSQGVGDAGEKLFF. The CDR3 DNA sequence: TGTGCCAGCAGCCAAGGGGTAGGGGATGCGGGGGAAAAACTGTTTTTT.

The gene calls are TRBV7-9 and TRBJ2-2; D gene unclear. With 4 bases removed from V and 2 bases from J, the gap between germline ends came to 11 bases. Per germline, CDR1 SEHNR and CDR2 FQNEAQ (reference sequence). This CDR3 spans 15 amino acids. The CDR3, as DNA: TGTGCCAGCAGCTCGGTCCCCCTAAACACCGGGGAGCTGTTTTTT. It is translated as CASSSVPLNTGELFF.

CDR3 in DNA: TGTGCCAGCAGCTTAGATAGGTCTTCCTACAATGAGCAGTTCTTC. It specifies CASSLDRSSYNEQFF. V usage is TRBV7-2 and J usage is TRBJ2-1; D remains ambiguous. The CDR3 has 15 residues. CDR1 and CDR2 (germline): SGHTA, FQGNSA. The V gene lost 1 base and the J gene lost 1 base, with 8 bases spanning the gap. Using reference TRBV7-2 and TRBJ2-1 for the parts outside the CDR3, the full variable domain is GAGVSQSPSNKVTEKGKDVELRCDPISGHTALYWYRQSLGQGLEFLIYFQGNSAPDKSGLPSDRFSAERTGGSVSTLTIQRTQQEDSAVYLCASSLDRSSYNEQFFGPGTRLTVL.

CDR3 DNA: TGTGCCAGCAGCTTCGGACAGACATACGAGCAGTACTTC. Translating gives CASSFGQTYEQYF. The V call is TRBV5-4, the J call TRBJ2-7, with D perhaps matching TRBD1 (6 bases). CDR1 and CDR2 from the germline V gene are SGHNT and YYREEE (reference sequence). Trimming took off 2 bases at V and 4 bases at J, with 10 bases between the two ends. The CDR3 covers 13 residues.

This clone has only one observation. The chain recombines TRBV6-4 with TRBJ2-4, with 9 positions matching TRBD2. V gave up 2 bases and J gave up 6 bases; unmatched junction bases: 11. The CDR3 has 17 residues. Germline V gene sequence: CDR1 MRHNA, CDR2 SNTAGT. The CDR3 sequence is CASSDPAVGLARNIQYF. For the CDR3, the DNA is TGTGCCAGCAGTGACCCGGCGGTTGGACTAGCGCGAAACATTCAGTACTTC.

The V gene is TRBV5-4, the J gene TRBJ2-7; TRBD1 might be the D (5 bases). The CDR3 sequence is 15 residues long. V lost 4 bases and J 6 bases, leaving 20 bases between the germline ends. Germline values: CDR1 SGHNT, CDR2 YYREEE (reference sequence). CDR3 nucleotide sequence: TGTGCCAGCAGCCCCGAGACAGTCCGGCTGAGCGAGCAGTACTTC. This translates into CASSPETVRLSEQYF.

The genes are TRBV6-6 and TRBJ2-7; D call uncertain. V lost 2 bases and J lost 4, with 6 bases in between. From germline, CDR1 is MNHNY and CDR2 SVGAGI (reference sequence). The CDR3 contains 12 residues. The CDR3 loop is CASSYAGYEQYF. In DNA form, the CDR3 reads TGTGCCAGCAGTTACGCAGGATACGAGCAGTACTTC.

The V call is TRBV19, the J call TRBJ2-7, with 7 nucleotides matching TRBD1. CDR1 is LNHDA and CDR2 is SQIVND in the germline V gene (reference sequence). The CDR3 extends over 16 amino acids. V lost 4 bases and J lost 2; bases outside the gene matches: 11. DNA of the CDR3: TGTGCCAGTAGTACTCGGGACCGGGACAGCCCCTACGAGCAGTACTTC. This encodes CASSTRDRDSPYEQYF.

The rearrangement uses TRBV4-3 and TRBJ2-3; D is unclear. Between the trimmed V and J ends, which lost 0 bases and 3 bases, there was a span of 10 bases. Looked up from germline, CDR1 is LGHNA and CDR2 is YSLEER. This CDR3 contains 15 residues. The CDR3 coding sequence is TGCGCCAGCAGCCAAGATAGGGAACGAACAGATACGCAGTATTTT. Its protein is CASSQDRERTDTQYF.

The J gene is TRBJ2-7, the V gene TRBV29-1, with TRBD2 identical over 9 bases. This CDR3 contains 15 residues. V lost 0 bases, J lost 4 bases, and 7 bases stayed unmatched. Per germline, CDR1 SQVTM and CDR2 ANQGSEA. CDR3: CSVEESGSGRYEQYF. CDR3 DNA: TGCAGCGTTGAAGAAAGTGGCAGCGGGAGGTACGAGCAGTACTTC.